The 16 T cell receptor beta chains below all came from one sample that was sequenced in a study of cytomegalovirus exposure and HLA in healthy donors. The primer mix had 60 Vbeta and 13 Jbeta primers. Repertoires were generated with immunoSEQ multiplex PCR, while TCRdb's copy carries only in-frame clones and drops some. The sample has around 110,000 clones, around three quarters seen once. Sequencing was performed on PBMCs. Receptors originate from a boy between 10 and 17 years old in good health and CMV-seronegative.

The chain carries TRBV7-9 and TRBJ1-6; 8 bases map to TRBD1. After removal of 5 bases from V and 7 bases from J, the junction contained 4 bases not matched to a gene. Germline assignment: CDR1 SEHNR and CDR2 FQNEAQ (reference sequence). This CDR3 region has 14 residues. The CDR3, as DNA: TGTGCCAGCAGCAGGGGACAGGCGAATTCACCCCTCCACTTT. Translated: CASSRGQANSPLHF.

This CDR3 reads CAWSVGAGQIGGYTF. DNA of the CDR3: TGTGCCTGGAGTGTAGGGGCAGGGCAGATTGGTGGCTACACCTTC. This chain links TRBV30 with TRBJ1-2; D may be TRBD1 (5 bases). Germline V gene sequence: CDR1 GTSNPN, CDR2 SVGIG (reference sequence). This CDR3 spans 15 amino acids. V was cut by 0 bases and J by 7 bases, with 18 bases left in between.

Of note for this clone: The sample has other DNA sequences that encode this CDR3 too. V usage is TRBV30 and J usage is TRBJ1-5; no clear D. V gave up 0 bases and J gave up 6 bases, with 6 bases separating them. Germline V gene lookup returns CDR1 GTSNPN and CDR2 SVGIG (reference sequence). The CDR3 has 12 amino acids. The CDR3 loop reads CAWSVEGQPQHF. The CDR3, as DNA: TGTGCCTGGAGTGTGGAGGGTCAGCCCCAGCATTTT.

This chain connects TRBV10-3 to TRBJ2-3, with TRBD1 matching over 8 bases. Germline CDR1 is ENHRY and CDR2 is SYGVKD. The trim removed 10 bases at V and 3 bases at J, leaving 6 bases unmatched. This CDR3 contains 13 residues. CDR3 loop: CATTTGATDTQYF. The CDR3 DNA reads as TGTGCCACCACGACAGGGGCAACAGATACGCAGTATTTT.

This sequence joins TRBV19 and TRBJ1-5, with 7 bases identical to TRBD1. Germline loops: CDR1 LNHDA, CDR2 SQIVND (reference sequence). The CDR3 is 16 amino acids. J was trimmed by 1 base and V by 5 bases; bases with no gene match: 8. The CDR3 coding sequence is TGTGCCAGTAGTTTGGGGGACAGTTTAAGCAATCAGCCCCAGCATTTT. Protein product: CASSLGDSLSNQPQHF. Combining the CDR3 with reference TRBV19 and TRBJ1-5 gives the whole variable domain DGGITQSPKYLFRKEGQNVTLSCEQNLNHDAMYWYRQDPGQGLRLIYYSQIVNDFQKGDIAEGYSVSREKKESFPLTVTSAQKNPTAFYLCASSLGDSLSNQPQHFGDGTRLSIL.

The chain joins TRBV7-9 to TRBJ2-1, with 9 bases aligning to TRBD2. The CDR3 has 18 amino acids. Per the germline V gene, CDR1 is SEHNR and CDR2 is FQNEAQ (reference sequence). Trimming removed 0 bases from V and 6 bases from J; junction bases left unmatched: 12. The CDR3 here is CASSLAGWAGGPRNEQFF. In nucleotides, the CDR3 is TGTGCCAGCAGCTTAGCGGGTTGGGCGGGGGGGCCCCGCAATGAGCAGTTCTTC.

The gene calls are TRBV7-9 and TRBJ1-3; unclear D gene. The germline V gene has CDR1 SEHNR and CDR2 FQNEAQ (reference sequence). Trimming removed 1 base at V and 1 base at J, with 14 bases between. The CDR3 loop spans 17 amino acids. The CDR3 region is CASSLDEVPRSGNTIYF. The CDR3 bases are TGTGCCAGCAGCTTAGACGAGGTTCCGAGGTCTGGAAACACCATATATTTT. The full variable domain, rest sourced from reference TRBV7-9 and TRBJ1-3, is DTGVSQNPRHKITKRGQNVTFRCDPISEHNRLYWYRQTLGQGPEFLTYFQNEAQLEKSRLLSDRFSAERPKGSFSTLEIQRTEQGDSAMYLCASSLDEVPRSGNTIYFGEGSWLTVV.

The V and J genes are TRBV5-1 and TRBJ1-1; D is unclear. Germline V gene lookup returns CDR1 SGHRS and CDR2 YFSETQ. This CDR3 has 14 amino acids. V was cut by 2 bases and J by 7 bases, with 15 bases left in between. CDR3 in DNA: TGCGCCAGCAGCTTCAGTGTAGGGAGCCTTGAAGCTTTCTTT. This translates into CASSFSVGSLEAFF.

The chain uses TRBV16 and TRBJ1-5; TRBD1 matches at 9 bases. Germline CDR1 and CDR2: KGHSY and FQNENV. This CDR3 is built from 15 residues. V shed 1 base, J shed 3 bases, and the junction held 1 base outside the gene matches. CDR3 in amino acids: CASSQWDRVNQPQHF. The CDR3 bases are TGTGCCAGCAGCCAATGGGACAGGGTCAATCAGCCCCAGCATTTT.

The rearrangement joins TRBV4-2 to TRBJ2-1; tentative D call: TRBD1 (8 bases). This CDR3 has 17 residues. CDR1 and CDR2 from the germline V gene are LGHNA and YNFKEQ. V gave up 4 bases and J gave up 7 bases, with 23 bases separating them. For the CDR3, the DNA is TGTGCCAGCAGCCGAGCCCAAAGCGGGACAGGCGGGAATGAGCAGTTCTTC. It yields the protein CASSRAQSGTGGNEQFF.

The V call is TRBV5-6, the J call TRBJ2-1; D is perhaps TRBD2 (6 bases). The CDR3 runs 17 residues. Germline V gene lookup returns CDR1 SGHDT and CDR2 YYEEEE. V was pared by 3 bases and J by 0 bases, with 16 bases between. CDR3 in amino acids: CASSWMGGLSSYNEQFF. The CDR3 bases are TGTGCCAGCAGCTGGATGGGAGGACTAAGCTCCTACAATGAGCAGTTCTTC.

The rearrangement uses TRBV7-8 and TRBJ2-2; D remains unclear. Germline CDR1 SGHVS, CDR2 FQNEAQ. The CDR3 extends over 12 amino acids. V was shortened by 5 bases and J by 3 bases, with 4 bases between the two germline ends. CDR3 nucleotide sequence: TGTGCCAGCAGCCCATACACCGGGGAGCTGTTTTTT. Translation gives CASSPYTGELFF.

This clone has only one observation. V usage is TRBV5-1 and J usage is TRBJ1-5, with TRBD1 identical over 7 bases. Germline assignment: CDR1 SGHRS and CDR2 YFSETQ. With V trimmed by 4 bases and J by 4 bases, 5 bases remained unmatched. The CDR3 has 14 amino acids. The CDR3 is CASSETGKNQPQHF. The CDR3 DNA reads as TGCGCCAGCAGCGAGACAGGGAAGAATCAGCCCCAGCATTTT.

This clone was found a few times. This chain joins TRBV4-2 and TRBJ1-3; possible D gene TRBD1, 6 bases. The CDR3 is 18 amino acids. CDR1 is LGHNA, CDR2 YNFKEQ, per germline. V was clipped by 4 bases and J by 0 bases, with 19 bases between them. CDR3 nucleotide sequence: TGTGCCAGCAGCCGAGGGGGTAAAACAGGCTACTCTGGAAACACCATATATTTT. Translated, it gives CASSRGGKTGYSGNTIYF.

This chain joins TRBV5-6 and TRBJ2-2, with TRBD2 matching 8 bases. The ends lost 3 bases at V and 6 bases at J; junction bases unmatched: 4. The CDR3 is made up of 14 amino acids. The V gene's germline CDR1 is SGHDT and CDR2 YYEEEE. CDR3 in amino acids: CASSSPGGAGELFF. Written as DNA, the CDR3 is TGTGCCAGCAGCTCCCCGGGAGGGGCCGGGGAGCTGTTTTTT.

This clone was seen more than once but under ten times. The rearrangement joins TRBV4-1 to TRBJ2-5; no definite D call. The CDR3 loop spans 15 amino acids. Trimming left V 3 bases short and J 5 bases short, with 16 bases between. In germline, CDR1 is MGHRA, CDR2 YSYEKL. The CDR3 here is CASSQQRRTGETQYF. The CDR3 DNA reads TGCGCCAGCAGCCAGCAAAGAAGAACCGGGGAGACCCAGTACTTC.